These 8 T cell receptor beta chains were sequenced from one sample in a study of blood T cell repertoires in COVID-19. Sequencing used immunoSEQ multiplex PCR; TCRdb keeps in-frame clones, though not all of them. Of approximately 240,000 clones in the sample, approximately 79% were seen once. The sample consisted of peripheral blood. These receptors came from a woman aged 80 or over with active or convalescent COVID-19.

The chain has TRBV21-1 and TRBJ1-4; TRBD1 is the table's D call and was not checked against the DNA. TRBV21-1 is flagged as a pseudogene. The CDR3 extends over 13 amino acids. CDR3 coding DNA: TGTGCCAGCAGCAACAGGGATGATGAAAAACTGTTTTTT. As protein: CASSNRDDEKLFF.

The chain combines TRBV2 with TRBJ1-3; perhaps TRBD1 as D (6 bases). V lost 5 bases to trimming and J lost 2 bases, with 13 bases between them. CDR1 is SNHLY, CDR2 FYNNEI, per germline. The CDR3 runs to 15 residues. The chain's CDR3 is CASSRDRPAGNTIYF. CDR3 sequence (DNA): TGTGCCAGCAGTAGAGACAGGCCCGCTGGAAACACCATATATTTT.

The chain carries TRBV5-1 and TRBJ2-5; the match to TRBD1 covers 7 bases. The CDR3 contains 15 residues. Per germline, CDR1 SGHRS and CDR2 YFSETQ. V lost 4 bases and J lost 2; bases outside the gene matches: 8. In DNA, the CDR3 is TGCGCCAGCAGCCTGGCCGGGACAGTGCAAGAGACCCAGTACTTC. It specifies CASSLAGTVQETQYF.

CDR3 protein: CATSRNPGQNYGYTF. DNA for the CDR3: TGTGCCACCAGCAGGAACCCGGGACAGAACTATGGCTACACCTTC. The rearrangement uses TRBV15 and TRBJ1-2, with 7 bases fitting TRBD1. CDR3 length equals 15 residues. With 3 bases clipped from V and 2 bases from J, the junction kept 6 bases outside the gene matches. Germline V lookup: CDR1 LNHNV, CDR2 YYDKDF (reference sequence).

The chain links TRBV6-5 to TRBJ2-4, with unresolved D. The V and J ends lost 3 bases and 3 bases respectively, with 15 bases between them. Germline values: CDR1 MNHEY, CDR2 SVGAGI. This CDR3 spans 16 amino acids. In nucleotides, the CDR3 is TGTGCCAGCAGTTATTGCTTCTGGGCTGGCAAAAACATTCAGTACTTC. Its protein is CASSYCFWAGKNIQYF.

DNA for the CDR3: TGCGCCAGCAGCAGCCGACAGGGGGCGACTGGCTACACCTTC. It codes for CASSSRQGATGYTF. The genes are TRBV5-1 and TRBJ1-2; 10 bases map to TRBD1. The V and J ends lost 4 bases and 7 bases, in that order; junction bases with no gene match: 7. The V gene's germline CDR1 is SGHRS and CDR2 YFSETQ. The length of the CDR3 is 14 residues.

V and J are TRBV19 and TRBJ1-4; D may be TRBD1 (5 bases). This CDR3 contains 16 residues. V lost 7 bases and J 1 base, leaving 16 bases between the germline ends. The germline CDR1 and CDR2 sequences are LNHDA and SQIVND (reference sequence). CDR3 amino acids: CASTAGPGITNEKLFF. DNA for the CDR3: TGTGCCAGTACCGCGGGACCCGGGATAACTAATGAAAAACTGTTTTTT.

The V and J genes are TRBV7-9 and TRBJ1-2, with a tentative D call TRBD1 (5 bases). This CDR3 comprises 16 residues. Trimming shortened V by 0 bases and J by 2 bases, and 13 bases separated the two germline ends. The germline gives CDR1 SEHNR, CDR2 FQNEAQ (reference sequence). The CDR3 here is CASSLAVGTINYGYTF. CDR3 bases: TGTGCCAGCAGCTTAGCGGTGGGGACTATAAACTATGGCTACACCTTC. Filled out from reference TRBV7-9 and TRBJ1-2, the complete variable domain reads DTGVSQNPRHKITKRGQNVTFRCDPISEHNRLYWYRQTLGQGPEFLTYFQNEAQLEKSRLLSDRFSAERPKGSFSTLEIQRTEQGDSAMYLCASSLAVGTINYGYTFGSGTRLTVV.